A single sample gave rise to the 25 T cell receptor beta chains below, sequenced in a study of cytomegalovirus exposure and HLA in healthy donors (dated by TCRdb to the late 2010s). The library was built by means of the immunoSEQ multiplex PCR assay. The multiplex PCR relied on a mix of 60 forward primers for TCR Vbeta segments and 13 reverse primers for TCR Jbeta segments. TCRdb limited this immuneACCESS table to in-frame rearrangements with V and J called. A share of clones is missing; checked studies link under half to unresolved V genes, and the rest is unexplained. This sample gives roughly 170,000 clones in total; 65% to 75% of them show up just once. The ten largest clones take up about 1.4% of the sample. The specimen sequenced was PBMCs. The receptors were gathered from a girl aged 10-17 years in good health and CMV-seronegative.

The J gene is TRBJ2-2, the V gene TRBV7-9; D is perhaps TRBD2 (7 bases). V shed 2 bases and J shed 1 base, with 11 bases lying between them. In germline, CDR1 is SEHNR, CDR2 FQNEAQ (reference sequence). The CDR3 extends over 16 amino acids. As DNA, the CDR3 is TGTGCCAGCAGCTTAAGGGGGGGCATGAACACCGGGGAGCTGTTTTTT. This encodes CASSLRGGMNTGELFF. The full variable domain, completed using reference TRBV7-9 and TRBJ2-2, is DTGVSQNPRHKITKRGQNVTFRCDPISEHNRLYWYRQTLGQGPEFLTYFQNEAQLEKSRLLSDRFSAERPKGSFSTLEIQRTEQGDSAMYLCASSLRGGMNTGELFFGEGSRLTVL.

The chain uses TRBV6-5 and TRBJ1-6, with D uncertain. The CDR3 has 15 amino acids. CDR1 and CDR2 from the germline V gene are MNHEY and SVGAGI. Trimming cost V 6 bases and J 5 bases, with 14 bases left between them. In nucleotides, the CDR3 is TGTGCCAGCAGAGAGCCTAGAGGTGATAATTCACCCCTCCACTTT. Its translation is CASREPRGDNSPLHF.

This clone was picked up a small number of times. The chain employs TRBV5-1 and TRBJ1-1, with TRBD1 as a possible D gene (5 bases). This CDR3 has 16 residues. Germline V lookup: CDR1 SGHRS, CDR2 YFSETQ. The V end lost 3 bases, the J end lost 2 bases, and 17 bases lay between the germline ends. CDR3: CASSYHPGLGNTEAFF. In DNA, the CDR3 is TGCGCCAGCAGCTATCACCCGGGACTGGGAAACACTGAAGCTTTCTTT.

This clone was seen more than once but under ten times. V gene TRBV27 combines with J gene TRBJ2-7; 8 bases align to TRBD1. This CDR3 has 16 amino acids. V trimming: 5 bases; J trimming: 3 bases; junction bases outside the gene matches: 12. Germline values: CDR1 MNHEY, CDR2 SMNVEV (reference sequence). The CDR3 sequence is CASSPSSGTGYYEQYF. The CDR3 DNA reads TGTGCCAGCAGTCCCTCCTCCGGGACAGGCTACTACGAGCAGTACTTC.

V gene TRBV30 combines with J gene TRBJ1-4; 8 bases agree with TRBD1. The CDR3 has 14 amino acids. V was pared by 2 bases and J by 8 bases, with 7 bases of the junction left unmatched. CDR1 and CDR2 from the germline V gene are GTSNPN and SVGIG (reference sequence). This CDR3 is CAWSSGQGLEKLFF. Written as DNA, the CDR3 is TGTGCCTGGAGTTCCGGACAGGGCTTAGAAAAACTGTTTTTT.

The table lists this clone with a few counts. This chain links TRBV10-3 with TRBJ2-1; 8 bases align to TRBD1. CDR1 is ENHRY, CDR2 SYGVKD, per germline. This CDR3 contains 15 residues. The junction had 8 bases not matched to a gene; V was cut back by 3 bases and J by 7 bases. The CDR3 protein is CAISEPDRVRNEQFF. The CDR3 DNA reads TGTGCCATCAGTGAACCGGACAGGGTGAGGAATGAGCAGTTCTTC.

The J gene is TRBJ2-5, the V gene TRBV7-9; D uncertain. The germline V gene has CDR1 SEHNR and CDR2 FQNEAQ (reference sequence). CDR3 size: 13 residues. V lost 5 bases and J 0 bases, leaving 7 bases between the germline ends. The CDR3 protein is CASSTADQETQYF. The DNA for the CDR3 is TGTGCCAGCAGCACAGCCGACCAAGAGACCCAGTACTTC.

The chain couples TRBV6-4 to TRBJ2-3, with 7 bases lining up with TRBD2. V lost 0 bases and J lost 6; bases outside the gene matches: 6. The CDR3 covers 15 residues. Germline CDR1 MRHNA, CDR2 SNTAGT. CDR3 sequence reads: CASSDSHGGGDTQYF. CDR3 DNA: TGTGCCAGCAGTGACTCGCATGGGGGAGGGGATACGCAGTATTTT.

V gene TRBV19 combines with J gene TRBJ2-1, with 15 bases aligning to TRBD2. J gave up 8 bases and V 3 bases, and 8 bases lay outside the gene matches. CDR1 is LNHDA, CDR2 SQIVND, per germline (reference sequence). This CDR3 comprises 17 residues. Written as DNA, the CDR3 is TGTGCCAGTAGTATTGGGACTAGCGGGGGGATATACGATGAGCAGTTCTTC. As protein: CASSIGTSGGIYDEQFF.

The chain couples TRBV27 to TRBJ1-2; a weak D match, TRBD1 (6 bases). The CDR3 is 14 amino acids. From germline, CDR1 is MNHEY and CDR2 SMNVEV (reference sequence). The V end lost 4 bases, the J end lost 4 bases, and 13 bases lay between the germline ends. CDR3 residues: CASSSSNRVYGYTF. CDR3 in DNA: TGTGCCAGCAGTTCCTCTAACAGGGTCTATGGCTACACCTTC.

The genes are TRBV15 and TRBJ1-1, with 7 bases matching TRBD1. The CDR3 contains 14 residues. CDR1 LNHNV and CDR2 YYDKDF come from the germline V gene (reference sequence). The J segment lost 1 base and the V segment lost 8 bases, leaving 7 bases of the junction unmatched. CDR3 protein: CATRDRLSNTEAFF. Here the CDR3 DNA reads TGTGCCACCCGGGACAGACTATCGAACACTGAAGCTTTCTTT.

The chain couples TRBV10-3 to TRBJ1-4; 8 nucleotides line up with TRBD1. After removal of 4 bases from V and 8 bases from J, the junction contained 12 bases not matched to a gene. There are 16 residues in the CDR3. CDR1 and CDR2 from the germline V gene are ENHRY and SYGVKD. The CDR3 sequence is CAISGGDRGKGEKLFF. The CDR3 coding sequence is TGTGCCATCAGTGGCGGAGACAGGGGAAAAGGAGAAAAACTGTTTTTT.

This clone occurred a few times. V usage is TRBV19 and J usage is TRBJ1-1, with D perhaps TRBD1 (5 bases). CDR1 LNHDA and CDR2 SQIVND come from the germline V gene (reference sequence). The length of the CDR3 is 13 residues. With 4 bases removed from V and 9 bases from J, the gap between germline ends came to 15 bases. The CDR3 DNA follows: TGTGCCAGTAGTAATAGGGGTTCGTCGAAAGCTTTCTTT. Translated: CASSNRGSSKAFF.

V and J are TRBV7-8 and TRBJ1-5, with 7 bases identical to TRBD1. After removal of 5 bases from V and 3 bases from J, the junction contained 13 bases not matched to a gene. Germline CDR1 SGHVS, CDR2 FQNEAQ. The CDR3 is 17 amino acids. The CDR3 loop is CASSTFTGTALNQPQHF. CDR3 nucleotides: TGTGCCAGCAGCACCTTTACCGGGACAGCCCTCAATCAGCCCCAGCATTTT.

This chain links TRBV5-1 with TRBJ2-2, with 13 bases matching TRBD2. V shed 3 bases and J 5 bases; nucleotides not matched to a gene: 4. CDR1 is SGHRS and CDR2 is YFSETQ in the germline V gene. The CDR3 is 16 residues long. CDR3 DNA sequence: TGCGCCAGCAGCTCTGGACTAGCGGGGGCAACCGGGGAGCTGTTTTTT. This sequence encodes CASSSGLAGATGELFF.

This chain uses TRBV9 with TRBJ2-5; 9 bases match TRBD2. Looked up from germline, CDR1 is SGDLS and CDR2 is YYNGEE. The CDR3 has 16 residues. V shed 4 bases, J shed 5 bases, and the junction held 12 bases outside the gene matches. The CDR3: CASSTGSGTSRETQYF. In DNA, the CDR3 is TGTGCCAGCAGCACCGGGTCGGGGACTAGCCGGGAGACCCAGTACTTC.

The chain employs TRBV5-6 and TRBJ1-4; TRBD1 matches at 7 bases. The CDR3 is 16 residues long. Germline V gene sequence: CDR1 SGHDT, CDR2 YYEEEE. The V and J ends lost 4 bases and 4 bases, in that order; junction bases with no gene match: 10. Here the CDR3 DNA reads TGTGCCAGCAGCCTCCGGTTGACAGGGCTTAATGAAAAACTGTTTTTT. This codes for CASSLRLTGLNEKLFF.

The CDR3 protein is CASRRTAGGDTQYF. CDR3 in DNA: TGTGCCAGTAGACGGACCGCGGGGGGAGATACGCAGTATTTT. This chain joins TRBV19 and TRBJ2-3, with 8 bases fitting TRBD2. Germline trimming cut 6 bases from V and 5 bases from J; bases unmatched to any gene: 7. CDR3 length equals 14 residues. Germline V gene data show CDR1 as LNHDA and CDR2 as SQIVND (reference sequence).

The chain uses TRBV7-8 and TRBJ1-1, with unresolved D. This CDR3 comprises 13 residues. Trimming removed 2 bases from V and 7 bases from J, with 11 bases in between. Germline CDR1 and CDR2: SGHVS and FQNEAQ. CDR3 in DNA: TGTGCCAGCAGCTTACAGGTTAATGGTGAAGCTTTCTTT. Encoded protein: CASSLQVNGEAFF.

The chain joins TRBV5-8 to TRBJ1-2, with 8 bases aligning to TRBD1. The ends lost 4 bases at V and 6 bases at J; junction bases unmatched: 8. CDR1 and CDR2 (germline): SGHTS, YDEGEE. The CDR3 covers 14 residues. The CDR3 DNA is TGTGCCAGCAGCGAGACAGGGGTAGGCAATGGCTACACCTTC. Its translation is CASSETGVGNGYTF.

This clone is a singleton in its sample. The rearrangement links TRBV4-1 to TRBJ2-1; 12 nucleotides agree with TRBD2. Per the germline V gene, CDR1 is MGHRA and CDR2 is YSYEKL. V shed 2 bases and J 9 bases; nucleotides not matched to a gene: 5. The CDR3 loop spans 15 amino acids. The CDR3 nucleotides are TGCGCCAGCAGCCAACCTAGCGGGGGGGCCTTTGAGCAGTTCTTC. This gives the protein CASSQPSGGAFEQFF.

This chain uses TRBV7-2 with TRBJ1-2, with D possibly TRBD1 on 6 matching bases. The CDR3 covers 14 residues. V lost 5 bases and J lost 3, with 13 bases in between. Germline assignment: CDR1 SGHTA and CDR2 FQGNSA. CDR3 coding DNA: TGTGCCAGCAGCGCCTCAACAGGGTACTATGGCTACACCTTC. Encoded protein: CASSASTGYYGYTF.

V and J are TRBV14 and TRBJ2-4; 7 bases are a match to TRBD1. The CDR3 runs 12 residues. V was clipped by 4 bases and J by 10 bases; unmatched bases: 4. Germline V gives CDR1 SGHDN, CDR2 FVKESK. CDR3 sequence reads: CASSLYRGIQYF. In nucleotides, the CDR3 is TGTGCCAGCAGCCTATACAGGGGTATTCAGTACTTC.

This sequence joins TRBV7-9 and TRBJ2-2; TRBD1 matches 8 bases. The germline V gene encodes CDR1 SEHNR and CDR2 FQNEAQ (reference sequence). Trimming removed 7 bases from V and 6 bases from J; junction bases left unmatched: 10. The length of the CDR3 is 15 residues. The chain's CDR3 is CASKRGQGDAGELFF. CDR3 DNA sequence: TGTGCCAGCAAAAGAGGACAGGGTGACGCCGGGGAGCTGTTTTTT.

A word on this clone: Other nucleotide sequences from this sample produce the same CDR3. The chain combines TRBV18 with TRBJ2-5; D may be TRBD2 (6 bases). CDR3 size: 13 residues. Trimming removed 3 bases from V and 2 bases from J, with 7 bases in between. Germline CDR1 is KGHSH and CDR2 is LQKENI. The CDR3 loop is CASSPAGQETQYF. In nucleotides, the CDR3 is TGTGCCAGCTCACCGGCGGGGCAAGAGACCCAGTACTTC.